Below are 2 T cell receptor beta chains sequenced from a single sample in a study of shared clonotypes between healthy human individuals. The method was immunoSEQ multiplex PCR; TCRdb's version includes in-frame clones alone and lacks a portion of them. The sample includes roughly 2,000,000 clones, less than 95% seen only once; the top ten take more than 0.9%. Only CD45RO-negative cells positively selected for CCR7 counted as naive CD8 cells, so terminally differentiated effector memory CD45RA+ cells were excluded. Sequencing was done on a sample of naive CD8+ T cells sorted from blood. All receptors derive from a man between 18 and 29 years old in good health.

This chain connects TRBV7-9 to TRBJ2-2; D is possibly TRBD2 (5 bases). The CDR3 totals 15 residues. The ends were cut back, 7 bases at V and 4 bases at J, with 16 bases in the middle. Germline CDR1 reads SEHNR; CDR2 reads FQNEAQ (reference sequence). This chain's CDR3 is CASMRPAGTTGELFF. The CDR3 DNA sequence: TGTGCCAGCATGAGACCCGCGGGCACCACCGGGGAGCTGTTTTTT.

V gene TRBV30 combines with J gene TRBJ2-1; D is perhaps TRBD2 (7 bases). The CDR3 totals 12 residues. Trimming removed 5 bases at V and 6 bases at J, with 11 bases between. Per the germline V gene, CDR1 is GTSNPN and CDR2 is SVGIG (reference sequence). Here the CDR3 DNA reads TGTGCCTGGTACGGGGGGCCCAATGAGCAGTTCTTC. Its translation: CAWYGGPNEQFF.